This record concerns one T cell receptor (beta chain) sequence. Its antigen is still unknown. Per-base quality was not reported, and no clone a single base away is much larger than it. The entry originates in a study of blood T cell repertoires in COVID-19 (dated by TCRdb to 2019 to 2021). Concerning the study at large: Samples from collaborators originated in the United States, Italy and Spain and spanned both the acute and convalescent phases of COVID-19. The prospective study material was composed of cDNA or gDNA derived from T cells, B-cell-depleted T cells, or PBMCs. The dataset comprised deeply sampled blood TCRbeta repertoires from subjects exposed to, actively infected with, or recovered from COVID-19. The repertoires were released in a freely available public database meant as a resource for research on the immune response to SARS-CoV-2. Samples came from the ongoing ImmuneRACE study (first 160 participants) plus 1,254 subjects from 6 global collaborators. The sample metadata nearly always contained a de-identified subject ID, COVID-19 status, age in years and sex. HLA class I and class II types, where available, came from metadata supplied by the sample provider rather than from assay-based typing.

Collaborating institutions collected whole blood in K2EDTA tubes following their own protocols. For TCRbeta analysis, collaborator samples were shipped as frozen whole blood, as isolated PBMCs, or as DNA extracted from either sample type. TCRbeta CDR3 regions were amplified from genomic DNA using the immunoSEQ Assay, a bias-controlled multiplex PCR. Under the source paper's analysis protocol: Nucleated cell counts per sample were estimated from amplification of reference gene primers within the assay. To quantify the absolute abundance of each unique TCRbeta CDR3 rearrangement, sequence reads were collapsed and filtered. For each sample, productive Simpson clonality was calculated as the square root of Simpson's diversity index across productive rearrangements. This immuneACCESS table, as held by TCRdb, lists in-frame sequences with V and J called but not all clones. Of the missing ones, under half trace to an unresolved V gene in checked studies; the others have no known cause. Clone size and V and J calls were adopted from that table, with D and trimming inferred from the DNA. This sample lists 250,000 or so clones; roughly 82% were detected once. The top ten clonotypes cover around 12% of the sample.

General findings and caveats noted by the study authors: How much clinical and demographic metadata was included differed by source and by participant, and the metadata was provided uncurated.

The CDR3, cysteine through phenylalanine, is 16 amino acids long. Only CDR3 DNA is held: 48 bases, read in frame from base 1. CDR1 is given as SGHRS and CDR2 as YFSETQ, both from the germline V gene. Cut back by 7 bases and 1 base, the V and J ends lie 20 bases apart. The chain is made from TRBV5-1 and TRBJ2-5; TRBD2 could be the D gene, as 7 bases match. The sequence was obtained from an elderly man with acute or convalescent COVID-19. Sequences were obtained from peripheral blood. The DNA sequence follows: TGCGCCAGCGCCTCGGGGAACGGGGGGCTCCAAGAGACCCAGTACTTC. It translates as CASASGNGGLQETQYF.